Listed here are 4 T cell receptor beta chains from one sample, sequenced in a study of long-term antiretroviral therapy in people with HIV. Runs used v3.0 of the immunoSEQ assay and were done at survey level. Libraries were prepared by immunoSEQ multiplex PCR; TCRdb keeps only in-frame clonotypes and omits some of them. This sample has about 36,000 clones, with roughly 80% found just once. Sequences were derived from unsorted PBMCs, sampled 0.6 years after starting antiretroviral therapy. The receptors here all came from a man between 18 and 29 years old with HIV.

The genes are TRBV9 and TRBJ1-1, with D unresolved. This CDR3 contains 12 residues. Germline values: CDR1 SGDLS, CDR2 YYNGEE. V dropped 4 bases and J dropped 4 bases, with 8 bases sitting between them. CDR3 nucleotides: TGTGCCAGCAGCCCTATGGGCACTGAAGCTTTCTTT. It is translated as CASSPMGTEAFF.

The J gene is TRBJ1-2, the V gene TRBV29-1; D uncertain. The length of the CDR3 is 12 residues. Germline V CDR1 and CDR2: SQVTM, ANQGSEA. V dropped 2 bases and J dropped 6 bases, with 10 bases sitting between them. This CDR3 is CSVETPQDGYTF. As DNA, the CDR3 is TGCAGCGTTGAAACCCCACAAGATGGCTACACCTTC.

The J gene is TRBJ1-1, the V gene TRBV19, with D hard to call. The CDR3 has 14 residues. Germline CDR1 LNHDA, CDR2 SQIVND (reference sequence). With 7 bases removed from V and 0 bases from J, the gap between germline ends came to 12 bases. CDR3 sequence (DNA): TGTGCCAGTATTAGTGGGTCTATGAACACTGAAGCTTTCTTT. Its protein product is CASISGSMNTEAFF.

This rearrangement joins TRBV6-5 to TRBJ2-7; D is ambiguous. This CDR3 contains 13 residues. CDR1 and CDR2 (germline): MNHEY, SVGAGI. The germline V and J ends were trimmed by 7 bases and 4 bases, with 14 bases remaining between them. As DNA, the CDR3 is TGTGCCAGCAAAGAATCAGGAGTTTACGAGCAGTACTTC. Protein sequence: CASKESGVYEQYF.